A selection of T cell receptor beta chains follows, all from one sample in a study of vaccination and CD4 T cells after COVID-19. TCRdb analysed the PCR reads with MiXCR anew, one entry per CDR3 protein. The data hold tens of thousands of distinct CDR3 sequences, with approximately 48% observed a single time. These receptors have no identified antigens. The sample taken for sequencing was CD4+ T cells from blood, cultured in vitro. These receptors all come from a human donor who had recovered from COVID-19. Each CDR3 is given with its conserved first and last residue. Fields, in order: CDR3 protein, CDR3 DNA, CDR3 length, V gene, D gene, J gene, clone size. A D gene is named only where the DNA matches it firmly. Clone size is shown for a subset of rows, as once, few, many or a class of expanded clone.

cdr3_aa: CATSREVPIYEQYF
cdr3_nt: TGTGCCACCAGCAGAGAGGTGCCAATCTACGAGCAGTACTTC
cdr3_length: 14
v_call: TRBV15
d_call: NA
j_call: TRBJ2-7
clone_size: NA

cdr3_aa: CASSLELRGDTQYF
cdr3_nt: TGTGCCAGCAGCTTAGAACTGAGGGGGGATACGCAGTATTTT
cdr3_length: 14
v_call: TRBV7-9
d_call: NA
j_call: TRBJ2-3
clone_size: NA

cdr3_aa: CASSFSIGQGYEKLFF
cdr3_nt: TGTGCCAGCAGTTTCAGTATTGGACAGGGGTACGAAAAACTGTTTTTT
cdr3_length: 16
v_call: TRBV27
d_call: TRBD1
j_call: TRBJ1-4
clone_size: few

cdr3_aa: CASSLDRQETQYF
cdr3_nt: TGTGCCAGCAGCTTAGATCGACAAGAGACCCAGTACTTC
cdr3_length: 13
v_call: TRBV7-9
d_call: NA
j_call: TRBJ2-5
clone_size: NA

cdr3_aa: CASSDRGSRQPQHF
cdr3_nt: TGTGCCAGCAGTGATCGGGGGAGCCGTCAGCCCCAGCATTTT
cdr3_length: 14
v_call: TRBV6-1
d_call: NA
j_call: TRBJ1-5
clone_size: NA

cdr3_aa: CASSPHPGLAGGEETQYF
cdr3_nt: TGTGCCAGCAGCCCCCACCCGGGACTAGCGGGGGGTGAAGAGACCCAGTACTTC
cdr3_length: 18
v_call: TRBV9
d_call: TRBD2
j_call: TRBJ2-5
clone_size: few

cdr3_aa: CSVDQGQSYGYTF
cdr3_nt: TGCAGCGTTGACCAGGGACAGTCCTATGGCTACACCTTC
cdr3_length: 13
v_call: TRBV29-1
d_call: TRBD1
j_call: TRBJ1-2
clone_size: NA

cdr3_aa: CASSSRPNTEAFF
cdr3_nt: TGTGCCAGCAGCTCAAGGCCGAACACTGAAGCTTTCTTT
cdr3_length: 13
v_call: TRBV14
d_call: NA
j_call: TRBJ1-1
clone_size: NA

cdr3_aa: CASSYSAGRYEQYF
cdr3_nt: TGTGCCAGCAGTTATTCAGCCGGGAGGTACGAGCAGTACTTC
cdr3_length: 14
v_call: TRBV6-2/TRBV6-3
d_call: TRBD2
j_call: TRBJ2-7
clone_size: NA

cdr3_aa: CASSSTNYRTDTQYF
cdr3_nt: TGTGCCAGCAGCTCTACTAACTACAGGACAGATACGCAGTATTTT
cdr3_length: 15
v_call: TRBV7-6
d_call: NA
j_call: TRBJ2-3
clone_size: few

cdr3_aa: CASSDGGDPTDTQYF
cdr3_nt: TGTGCCAGCAGTGATGGTGGGGATCCCACAGATACGCAGTATTTT
cdr3_length: 15
v_call: TRBV25-1
d_call: NA
j_call: TRBJ2-3
clone_size: NA